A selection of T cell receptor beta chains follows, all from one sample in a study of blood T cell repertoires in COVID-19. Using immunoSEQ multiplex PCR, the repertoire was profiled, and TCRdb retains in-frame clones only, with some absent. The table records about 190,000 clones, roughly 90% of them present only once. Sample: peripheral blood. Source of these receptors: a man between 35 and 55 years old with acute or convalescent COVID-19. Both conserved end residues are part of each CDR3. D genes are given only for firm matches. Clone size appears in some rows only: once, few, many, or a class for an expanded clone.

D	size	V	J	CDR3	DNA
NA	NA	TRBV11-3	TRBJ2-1	CASSAGPAYNEQFF	TGTGCCAGCAGTGCGGGGCCGGCATACAATGAGCAGTTCTTC
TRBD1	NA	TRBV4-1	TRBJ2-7	CASSRTGGDYEQYF	TGCGCCAGCAGCCGGACAGGGGGCGACTACGAGCAGTACTTC
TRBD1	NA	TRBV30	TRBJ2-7	CAWSRDSVAYEQYF	TGTGCCTGGAGTAGGGACAGCGTAGCCTACGAGCAGTACTTC
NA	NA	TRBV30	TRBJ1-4	CAWSPTGFNEKLFF	TGTGCCTGGAGTCCGACAGGATTTAATGAAAAACTGTTTTTT
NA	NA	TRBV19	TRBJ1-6	CASSKSSRQPLHF	TGTGCCAGTAGTAAAAGTTCCAGGCAACCCCTCCACTTT
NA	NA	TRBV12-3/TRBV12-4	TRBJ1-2	CASSLGDMFGYTF	TGTGCCAGCAGTTTAGGGGACATGTTCGGCTACACCTTC
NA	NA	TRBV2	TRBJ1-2	CASKMYQGGYTF	TGTGCCAGCAAGATGTATCAGGGGGGCTACACCTTC
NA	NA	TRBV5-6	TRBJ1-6	CASSLDGALHF	TGTGCCAGCAGCTTGGACGGGGCCCTCCACTTT
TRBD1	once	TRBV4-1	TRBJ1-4	CASSQYRGEDEKLFF	TGCGCCAGCAGCCAATACAGGGGGGAAGATGAAAAACTGTTTTTT
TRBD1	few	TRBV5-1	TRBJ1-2	CASSVDRGRPYGYTF	TGCGCCAGCAGCGTGGACAGGGGGCGCCCCTATGGCTACACCTTC
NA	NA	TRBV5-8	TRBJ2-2	CASSVVQGTGELFF	TGTGCCAGCAGCGTAGTACAGGGTACCGGGGAGCTGTTTTTT
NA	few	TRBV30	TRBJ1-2	CAWSLGGASYGYTF	TGTGCCTGGAGCCTGGGGGGAGCCTCCTATGGCTACACCTTC
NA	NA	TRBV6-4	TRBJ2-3	CASREQASTDTQYF	TGTGCCAGCCGGGAGCAGGCTAGCACAGATACGCAGTATTTT
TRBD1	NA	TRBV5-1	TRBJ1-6	CASSLGTGESPLHF	TGCGCCAGCAGCTTGGGGACAGGGGAATCACCCCTCCACTTT
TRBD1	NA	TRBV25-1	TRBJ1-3	CASRDRGSGNTIYF	TGTGCCAGCAGGGACAGGGGATCTGGAAACACCATATATTTT
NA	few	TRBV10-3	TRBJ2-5	CAISRGEETQYF	TGTGCCATCTCCAGGGGAGAGGAGACCCAGTACTTC
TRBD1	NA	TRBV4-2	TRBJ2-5	CASGGTGPEETQYF	TGTGCCAGCGGAGGGACAGGGCCAGAGGAGACCCAGTACTTC
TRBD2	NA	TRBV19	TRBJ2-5	CASSGRLAGIQETQYF	TGTGCCAGTAGTGGGCGACTAGCGGGTATCCAAGAGACCCAGTACTTC
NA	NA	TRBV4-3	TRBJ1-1	CASSQVRGNTEAFF	TGCGCCAGCAGCCAAGTACGGGGGAACACTGAAGCTTTCTTT
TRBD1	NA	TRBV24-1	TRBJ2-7	CATSDPKTGADEQYF	TGTGCCACCAGTGATCCGAAGACAGGGGCGGACGAGCAGTACTTC
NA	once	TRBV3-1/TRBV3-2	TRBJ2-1	CASSLNSGSNEQFF	TGTGCCAGCAGCCTTAACAGTGGGTCCAATGAGCAGTTCTTC
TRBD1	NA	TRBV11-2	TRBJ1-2	CASSLNRGRYYGYTF	TGTGCCAGCAGCTTAAACAGGGGGCGTTACTATGGCTACACCTTC
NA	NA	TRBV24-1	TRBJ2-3	CATSDPRGTTDTQYF	TGTGCCACCAGTGATCCCCGGGGGACCACAGATACGCAGTATTTT
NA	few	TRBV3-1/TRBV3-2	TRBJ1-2	CASSGGYGYTF	TGTGCCAGCAGCGGGGGGTATGGCTACACCTTC